Listed here are 24 T cell receptor beta chains from one sample, sequenced in a study of blood T cells in healthy people across ages. It was with a sample-barcoded 5' primer and a J-beta primer mix that a second PCR of about 6 to 12 cycles was run. TCRdb analysed the 5' RACE reads with MiXCR anew, one entry per CDR3 protein. There are around 800,000 distinct CDR3 sequences in the sample; 40% to 65% occur only once, and around 41% lies in the top ten. Sequences were obtained from blood. The receptors here all came from a man aged 80 or over in good health.

This rearrangement joins TRBV29-1 to TRBJ2-7; possible D gene TRBD2, 6 bases. Germline V gives CDR1 SQVTM, CDR2 ANQGSEA. Trimming removed 3 bases at V and 3 bases at J, with 12 bases between. The CDR3 spans 13 residues. Written as DNA, the CDR3 is TGCAGCGTTGAGTTGCGGAGGGGCTACGAGCAGTACTTC. Its protein is CSVELRRGYEQYF.

V and J are TRBV12-5 and TRBJ1-5, with D uncertain. The CDR3 has 13 amino acids. Germline-derived CDR1 and CDR2 are LGHNT and FRNRAP. V lost 7 bases, J lost 6 bases, and 13 bases lay in between. CDR3 residues: CASVGPPPQPQHF. The CDR3 DNA reads as TGTGCTAGTGTCGGACCTCCGCCTCAGCCCCAGCATTTT.

This rearrangement joins TRBV24-1 to TRBJ2-7, with 14 bases fitting TRBD2. The V segment lost 2 bases and the J segment 3 bases; nucleotides outside the gene matches: 11. In germline, CDR1 is KGHDR, CDR2 SFDVKD. This CDR3 spans 19 amino acids. For the CDR3, the DNA is TGTGCCACCAGTGATTCCAGCCGAGGGACTAGCGGGGGAATCTACGAGCAGTACTTC. It translates to CATSDSSRGTSGGIYEQYF.

The V and J genes are TRBV20-1 and TRBJ2-7; D remains unclear. Looked up from germline, CDR1 is DFQATT and CDR2 is SNEGSKA (reference sequence). The CDR3 loop spans 11 amino acids. The germline V and J ends were trimmed by 0 bases and 6 bases, with 6 bases remaining between them. The DNA of the CDR3 is TGCAGTGCTAGAGATCCAGGCGAGCAGTACTTC. Its protein product is CSARDPGEQYF.

The chain is built from TRBV20-1 and TRBJ2-7; D gene ambiguous. The CDR3 consists of 12 residues. Germline CDR1 reads DFQATT; CDR2 reads SNEGSKA (reference sequence). V was shortened by 3 bases and J by 6 bases, with 12 bases between the two germline ends. CDR3 loop: CSARGSTSEQYF. Here the CDR3 DNA reads TGCAGTGCTAGGGGCTCCACGAGCGAGCAGTACTTC.

The CDR3 loop is CASSGDRAAEAFF. The CDR3 nucleotides are TGTGCCAGCAGTGGGGACAGGGCCGCTGAAGCTTTCTTT. This sequence joins TRBV2 and TRBJ1-1, with TRBD1 matching over 9 bases. Germline V gene data show CDR1 as SNHLY and CDR2 as FYNNEI. CDR3 length: 13 residues. V gave up 4 bases and J gave up 6 bases; unmatched junction bases: 3.

This chain links TRBV10-3 with TRBJ2-7, with D possibly TRBD2 on 6 matching bases. CDR3 length: 16 amino acids. Germline V gives CDR1 ENHRY, CDR2 SYGVKD. The ends were cut back, 4 bases at V and 0 bases at J, with 16 bases in the middle. This CDR3 is CAISGPPERASYEQYF. Written as DNA, the CDR3 is TGTGCCATCAGTGGACCCCCGGAGCGGGCCTCCTACGAGCAGTACTTC.

This clonotype appeared many times. The gene calls are TRBV20-1 and TRBJ1-1; 10 bases agree with TRBD1. The trim removed 0 bases at V and 4 bases at J, leaving 8 bases unmatched. Germline-derived CDR1 and CDR2 are DFQATT and SNEGSKA (reference sequence). The CDR3 runs to 16 residues. DNA of the CDR3: TGCAGTGCTAGAGATACCGGGACAGGGGCGGGCACTGAAGCTTTCTTT. Translated, it gives CSARDTGTGAGTEAFF.

The gene calls are TRBV7-2 and TRBJ1-1; D may be TRBD1 (6 bases). CDR3 size: 15 residues. V was shortened by 6 bases and J by 5 bases, with 19 bases between the two germline ends. Germline V gives CDR1 SGHTA, CDR2 FQGNSA. DNA for the CDR3: TGTGCCAGCAGACGTCAAGGGGGGTGGGGAACTGAAGCTTTCTTT. As protein: CASRRQGGWGTEAFF.

The gene calls are TRBV20-1 and TRBJ2-7; TRBD1 matches 7 bases. This CDR3 has 15 amino acids. The junction had 10 bases not matched to a gene; V was cut back by 2 bases and J by 3 bases. Germline V lookup: CDR1 DFQATT, CDR2 SNEGSKA (reference sequence). The CDR3 DNA reads as TGCAGTGCTAGATTCCAGGGGGACAAAGGCTACGAGCAGTACTTC. Encoded protein: CSARFQGDKGYEQYF.

J is TRBJ2-5 and V is TRBV12-3 or TRBV12-4; D remains ambiguous. The J call may be incorrect, as the DNA end agrees better with TRBJ2-7. The CDR3 has 15 amino acids. The CDR3 coding sequence is TGTGCCAGCAGCTATGTCCCCGACCGTTCTTACGAGCAGTACTTC. This sequence encodes CASSYVPDRSYEQYF.

The gene calls are TRBV18 and TRBJ2-6; 8 nucleotides match TRBD1. V lost 4 bases, J lost 1 base, and 6 bases stayed unmatched. The CDR3 has 17 amino acids. Germline CDR1 is KGHSH and CDR2 is LQKENI. The CDR3 reads CASSQGQGRSGANVLTF. CDR3 nucleotide sequence: TGTGCCAGCTCACAAGGACAGGGTCGGTCTGGGGCCAACGTCCTGACTTTC.

The genes are TRBV7-9 and TRBJ1-2; D not resolved. With 3 bases removed from V and 4 bases from J, the gap between germline ends came to 9 bases. Germline loops: CDR1 SEHNR, CDR2 FQNEAQ (reference sequence). The CDR3 spans 13 residues. The CDR3 is CASSLQTSYGYTF. CDR3 nucleotides: TGTGCCAGCAGCTTGCAAACGAGCTATGGCTACACCTTC.

The V gene is TRBV5-1, the J gene TRBJ2-7; D possibly corresponds to TRBD1 (6 bases). This CDR3 spans 13 amino acids. In germline, CDR1 is SGHRS, CDR2 YFSETQ. Trimming shortened V by 6 bases and J by 0 bases, and 10 bases separated the two germline ends. The CDR3 loop is CASKGDRSYEQYF. CDR3 bases: TGCGCCAGCAAGGGGGACCGCTCCTACGAGCAGTACTTC.

The chain has TRBV7-2 and TRBJ2-4, with D possibly TRBD1 on 6 matching bases. Gene TRBJ2-7 matches the end of the DNA better, so the J call may be wrong. Per the germline V gene, CDR1 is SGHTA and CDR2 is FQGNSA. There are 14 residues in the CDR3. CDR3 sequence (DNA): TGTGCCAGCAGCTCACCGGGACACCCCTACGAGCAGTACTTC. Residues: CASSSPGHPYEQYF.

This chain uses TRBV21-1 with TRBJ2-1; the table's D call, TRBD2, was not checked against the DNA. The J call is doubtful: the DNA matches TRBJ2-7 better. TRBV21-1 is shown as a pseudogene. The length of the CDR3 is 15 residues. The CDR3 DNA reads TGTGCCAGCAGCAAAGGGAGGGTCTCCTACAATGAGCAGTACTTC. Translation: CASSKGRVSYNEQYF.

The rearrangement links TRBV20-1 to TRBJ1-6; D possibly corresponds to TRBD1 (5 bases). Germline lookup yields CDR1 DFQATT and CDR2 SNEGSKA (reference sequence). The V and J ends lost 1 base and 10 bases respectively, with 14 bases between them. The CDR3 loop spans 14 amino acids. The CDR3, as DNA: TGCAGTGCTAGAGTAGTGGGGCGGTCCTCACCCCTCCACTTT. It specifies CSARVVGRSSPLHF.

In this sample, this clonotype turned up a few times. J is TRBJ2-1 and V is TRBV20-1; 11 bases match TRBD2. Germline V gives CDR1 DFQATT, CDR2 SNEGSKA (reference sequence). This CDR3 region has 18 residues. Trimming at V came to 1 base and at J to 0 bases, leaving 8 bases not matched to a gene. DNA for the CDR3: TGCAGTGCTAGAGTGGCTAGCGGGAGGACTGGCTCCTACAATGAGCAGTTCTTC. Its translation: CSARVASGRTGSYNEQFF.

This clonotype was seen only a few times. This chain joins TRBV20-1 and TRBJ2-1; 14 positions match TRBD2. The V segment lost 5 bases and the J segment 7 bases; nucleotides outside the gene matches: 10. Germline V gene sequence: CDR1 DFQATT, CDR2 SNEGSKA (reference sequence). The CDR3 sequence is 16 residues long. This CDR3 is CSAGRLAGGPGNEQFF. For the CDR3, the DNA is TGCAGTGCTGGAAGACTAGCGGGAGGGCCGGGGAATGAGCAGTTCTTC.

V and J are TRBV14 and TRBJ2-5; D not resolved. The CDR3 has 15 amino acids. V lost 2 bases and J 2 bases, leaving 12 bases between the germline ends. CDR1 and CDR2 (germline): SGHDN, FVKESK. CDR3 loop: CASSQILAPQETQYF. Here the CDR3 DNA reads TGTGCCAGCAGCCAAATTTTGGCACCACAAGAGACCCAGTACTTC.

Only a few counts were recorded for this clonotype. This sequence joins TRBV27 and TRBJ1-5, with TRBD1 as a possible D gene (5 bases). Between the trimmed V and J ends, which lost 3 bases and 3 bases, there was a span of 9 bases. The CDR3 length is 14 residues. Germline CDR1 reads MNHEY; CDR2 reads SMNVEV (reference sequence). The CDR3, as DNA: TGTGCCAGCAGTTTGGTAGGGGCCAATCAGCCCCAGCATTTT. Protein product: CASSLVGANQPQHF.

The chain carries TRBV29-1 and TRBJ2-1; D is perhaps TRBD1 (6 bases). The CDR3 totals 14 residues. The germline gives CDR1 SQVTM, CDR2 ANQGSEA. Deletions cut 6 bases from V and 2 bases from J, with 14 bases between. The CDR3 nucleotides are TGCAGCGTCCAGAGAGGGGACACCTACAATGAGCAGTTCTTC. It encodes CSVQRGDTYNEQFF.

The rearrangement uses TRBV12-3 or TRBV12-4 and TRBJ2-1; 11 bases are a match to TRBD2. There are 16 residues in the CDR3. The V segment lost 7 bases and the J segment 4 bases; nucleotides outside the gene matches: 9. The DNA of the CDR3 is TGTGCCAGCATACCGCCGGGACTAGCGGAATACAATGAGCAGTTCTTC. Its translation is CASIPPGLAEYNEQFF.

The J gene is TRBJ1-2, the V gene TRBV7-9, with 7 bases matching TRBD1. CDR3 length equals 16 residues. Germline V lookup: CDR1 SEHNR, CDR2 FQNEAQ (reference sequence). Trimming took 5 bases from V and 0 from J; bases not matched to a gene: 9. The DNA of the CDR3 is TGTGCCAGCAGCGGGACAGACCTTGAAGCTAACTATGGCTACACCTTC. Its protein product is CASSGTDLEANYGYTF.